This TCR beta chain is from a study of T cell changes during pregnancy in multiple sclerosis (dated by TCRdb to between 2018 and 2021). Study-wide context: In women with multiple sclerosis, the researchers looked at how the T cell repertoire shifted as pregnancy progressed.

Libraries were built with the immunoSEQ multiplex PCR assay. Not all clones reach the TCRdb copy of this immuneACCESS table, which keeps in-frame sequences only. Checked studies attribute under half of the gap to unresolved V genes and leave the rest unexplained. Within this sample are about 74,000 clones, with roughly 93% of them counted one time only. More than 1.2% of the sample is in the top ten clones. On this clone: What this receptor recognizes is not known. No much larger clonotype is one base removed from it; base qualities were not supplied.

Spanning cysteine to phenylalanine, the CDR3 consists of 13 amino acids. Only the CDR3 region is kept as DNA, spanning 39 bases read in frame from base 1. Trimming costs V 6 bases and J 14 bases, and their ends lie 17 bases apart. The germline V gene (reference sequence) specifies MNHNY as CDR1 and SVGAGI as CDR2. Sample: peripheral blood, taken in the third trimester of pregnancy. The source is a female donor with multiple sclerosis, enrolled in a pregnancy study. The chain is encoded by TRBV6-6 joined to TRBJ1-6; TRBD1 is perhaps the D gene, given 5 matching bases. The CDR3 here reads CASRRGLGMTLHF. The bases are TGTGCCAGCAGACGGGGACTGGGTATGACCCTCCACTTT.